The source of this T cell receptor (beta chain) is a study of T cell responses to AZD1222 COVID-19 vaccine. Study-level findings and limits: White British donors predominated, females outnumbered males, and clonal diversity was possibly underestimated. Mapped onto spike, vaccine-associated CD4 TCRs spanned it and were dominant at 160-218 and 743-854. Repertoire sampling was restricted to post-peak T cell response timepoints.

This clone was detected once. Antigen unknown. Assay used: immunoSEQ multiplex PCR; TCRdb lists only in-frame clones, some missing. The repertoire consists of roughly 170,000 clones, with almost 90% occurring once and the leading ten covering about 0.49%. Trimming took 4 bases from V and 4 from J, leaving 14 bases between them. The length of the CDR3 is 14 residues. From germline, CDR1 is SGDLS and CDR2 YYNGEE. This receptor was obtained from an adult in good health. This chain uses TRBV9 with TRBJ1-1, with TRBD1 as a possible D gene (5 bases). The specimen comprised peripheral blood, sampled on day 0 of AZD1222 vaccination. CDR3 sequence: CASSSRGRGTEAFF. In nucleotides, the CDR3 is TGTGCCAGCAGCTCAAGGGGAAGGGGCACTGAAGCTTTCTTT.